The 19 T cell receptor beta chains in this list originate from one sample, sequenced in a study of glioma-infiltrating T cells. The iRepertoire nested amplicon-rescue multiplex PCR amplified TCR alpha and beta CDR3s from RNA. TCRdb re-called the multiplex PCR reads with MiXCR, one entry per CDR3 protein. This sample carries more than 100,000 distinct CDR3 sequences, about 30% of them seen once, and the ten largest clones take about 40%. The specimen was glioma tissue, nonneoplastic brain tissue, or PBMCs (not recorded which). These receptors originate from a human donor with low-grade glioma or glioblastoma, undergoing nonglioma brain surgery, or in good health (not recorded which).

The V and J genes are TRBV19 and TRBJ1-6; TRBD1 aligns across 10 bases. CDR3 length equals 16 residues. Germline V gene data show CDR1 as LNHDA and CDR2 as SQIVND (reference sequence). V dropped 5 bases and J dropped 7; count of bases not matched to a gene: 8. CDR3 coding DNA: TGTGCCAGTAGTGTAATGGGACAGGGGACAAATTCACCCCTCCACTTT. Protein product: CASSVMGQGTNSPLHF.

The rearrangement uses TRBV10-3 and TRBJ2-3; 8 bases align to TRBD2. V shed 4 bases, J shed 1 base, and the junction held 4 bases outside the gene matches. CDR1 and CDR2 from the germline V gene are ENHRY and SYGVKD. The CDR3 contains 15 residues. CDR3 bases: TGTGCCATCAGTGTCGGAGCGGGGGGCACAGATACGCAGTATTTT. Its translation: CAISVGAGGTDTQYF.

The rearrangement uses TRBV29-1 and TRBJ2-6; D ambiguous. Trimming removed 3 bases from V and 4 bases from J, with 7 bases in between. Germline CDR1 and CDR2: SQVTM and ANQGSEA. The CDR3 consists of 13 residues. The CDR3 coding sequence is TGCAGCGTTGAGGCCGGGGGGGCCAACGTCCTGACTTTC. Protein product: CSVEAGGANVLTF.

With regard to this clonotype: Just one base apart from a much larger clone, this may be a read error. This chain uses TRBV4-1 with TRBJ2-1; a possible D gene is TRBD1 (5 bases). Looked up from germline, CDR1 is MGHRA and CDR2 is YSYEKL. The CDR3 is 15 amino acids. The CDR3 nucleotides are TGCTCCAGCAGCCACGGCTCCTACTCAGGGAATGAGCAGTTCTTC. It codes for CSSSHGSYSGNEQFF.

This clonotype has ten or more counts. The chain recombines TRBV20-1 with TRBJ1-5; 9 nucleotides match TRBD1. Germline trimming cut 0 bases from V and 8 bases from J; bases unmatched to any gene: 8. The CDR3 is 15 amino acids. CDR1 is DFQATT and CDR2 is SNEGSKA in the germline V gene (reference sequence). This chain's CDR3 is CSARDVDRGLKPQHF. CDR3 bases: TGCAGTGCTAGAGATGTGGACAGGGGATTGAAGCCCCAGCATTTT.

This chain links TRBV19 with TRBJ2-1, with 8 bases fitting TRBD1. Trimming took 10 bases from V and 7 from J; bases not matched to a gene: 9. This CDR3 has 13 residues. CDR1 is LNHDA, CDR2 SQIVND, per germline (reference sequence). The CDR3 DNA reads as TGTGCCACCACTCGACAGGGGAAGAATGAGCAGTTCTTC. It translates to CATTRQGKNEQFF.

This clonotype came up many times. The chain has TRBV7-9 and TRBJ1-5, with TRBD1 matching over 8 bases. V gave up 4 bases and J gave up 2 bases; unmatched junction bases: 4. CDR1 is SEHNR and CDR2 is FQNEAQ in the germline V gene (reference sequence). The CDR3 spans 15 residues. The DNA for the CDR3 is TGTGCCAGCAGCTCCGGACAGGGAGGCAATCAGCCCCAGCATTTT. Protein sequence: CASSSGQGGNQPQHF.

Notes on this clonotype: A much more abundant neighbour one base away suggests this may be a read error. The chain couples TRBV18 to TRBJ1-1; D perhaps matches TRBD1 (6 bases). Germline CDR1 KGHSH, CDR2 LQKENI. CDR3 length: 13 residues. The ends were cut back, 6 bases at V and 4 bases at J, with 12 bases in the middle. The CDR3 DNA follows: TGTGCCAGCTCTTCCGGACAGAGCACTGAAGCTTTCTTT. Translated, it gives CASSSGQSTEAFF. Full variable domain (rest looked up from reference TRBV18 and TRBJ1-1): NAGVMQNPRHLVRRRGQEARLRCSPMKGHSHVYWYRQLPEEGLKFMVYLQKENIIDESGMPKERFSAEFPKEGPSILRIQQVVRGDSAAYFCASSSGQSTEAFFGQGTRLTVV.

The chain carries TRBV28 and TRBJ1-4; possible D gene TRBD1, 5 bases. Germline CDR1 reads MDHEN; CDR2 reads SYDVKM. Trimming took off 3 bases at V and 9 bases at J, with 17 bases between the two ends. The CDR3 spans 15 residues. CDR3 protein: CASSLGRGLAKKLFF. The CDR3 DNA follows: TGTGCCAGCAGTTTGGGACGAGGACTGGCGAAAAAACTGTTTTTT. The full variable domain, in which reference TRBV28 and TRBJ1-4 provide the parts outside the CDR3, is DVKVTQSSRYLVKRTGEKVFLECVQDMDHENMFWYRQDPGLGLRLIYFSYDVKMKEKGDIPEGYSVSREKKERFSLILESASTNQTSMYLCASSLGRGLAKKLFFGSGTQLSVL.

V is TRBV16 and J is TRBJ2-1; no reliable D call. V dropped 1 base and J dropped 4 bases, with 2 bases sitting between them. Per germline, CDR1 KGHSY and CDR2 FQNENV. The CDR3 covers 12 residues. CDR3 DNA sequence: TGTGCCAGCAGCCAATATTACAATGAGCAGTTCTTC. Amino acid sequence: CASSQYYNEQFF.

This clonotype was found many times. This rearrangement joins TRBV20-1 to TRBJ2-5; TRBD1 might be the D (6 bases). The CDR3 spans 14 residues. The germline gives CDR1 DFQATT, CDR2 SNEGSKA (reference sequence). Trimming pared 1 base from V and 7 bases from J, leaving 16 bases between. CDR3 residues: CSARGGRGEGTQYF. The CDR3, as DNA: TGCAGTGCTAGAGGTGGCAGGGGCGAAGGGACCCAGTACTTC.

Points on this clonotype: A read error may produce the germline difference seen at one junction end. The chain's CDR3 is CSARVEGVYCYTF. The CDR3 DNA reads TGCAGTGCTAGAGTTGAAGGGGTCTATTGCTACACCTTC. The chain is built from TRBV20-1 and TRBJ1-2; TRBD1 might be the D (5 bases). The V gene's germline CDR1 is DFQATT and CDR2 SNEGSKA (reference sequence). This CDR3 has 13 amino acids.

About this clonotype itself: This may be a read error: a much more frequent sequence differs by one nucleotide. The CDR3 protein is CASSTTQGMGEKLFF. The CDR3 DNA follows: TGTGCCAGCAGTACAACGCAGGGGATGGGTGAAAAACTGTTTTTT. The rearrangement joins TRBV28 to TRBJ1-4; tentative D call: TRBD1 (6 bases). The CDR3 loop spans 15 amino acids. Trimming took 5 bases from V and 7 from J, leaving 17 bases between them. CDR1 is MDHEN, CDR2 SYDVKM, per germline. The full variable domain, completed using reference TRBV28 and TRBJ1-4, is DVKVTQSSRYLVKRTGEKVFLECVQDMDHENMFWYRQDPGLGLRLIYFSYDVKMKEKGDIPEGYSVSREKKERFSLILESASTNQTSMYLCASSTTQGMGEKLFFGSGTQLSVL.

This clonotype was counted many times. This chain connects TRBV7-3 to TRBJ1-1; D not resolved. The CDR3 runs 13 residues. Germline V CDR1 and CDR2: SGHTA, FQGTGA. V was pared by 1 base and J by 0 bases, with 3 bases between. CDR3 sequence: CASSLNVNTEAFF. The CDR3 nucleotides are TGTGCCAGCAGCTTAAATGTGAACACTGAAGCTTTCTTT. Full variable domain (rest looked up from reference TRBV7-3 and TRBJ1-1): GAGVSQTPSNKVTEKGKYVELRCDPISGHTALYWYRQSLGQGPEFLIYFQGTGAADDSGLPNDRFFAVRPEGSVSTLKIQRTERGDSAVYLCASSLNVNTEAFFGQGTRLTVV.

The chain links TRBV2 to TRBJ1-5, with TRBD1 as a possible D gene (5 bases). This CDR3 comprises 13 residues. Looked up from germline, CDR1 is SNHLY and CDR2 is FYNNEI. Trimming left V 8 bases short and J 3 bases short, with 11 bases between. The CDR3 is CASRKGFNQPQHF. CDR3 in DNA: TGTGCCAGCCGAAAGGGGTTCAATCAGCCCCAGCATTTT.

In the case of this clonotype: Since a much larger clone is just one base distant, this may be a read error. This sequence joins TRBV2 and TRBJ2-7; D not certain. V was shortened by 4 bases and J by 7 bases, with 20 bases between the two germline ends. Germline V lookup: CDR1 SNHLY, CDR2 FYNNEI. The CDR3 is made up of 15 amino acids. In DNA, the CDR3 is TGTGCCAGCAGTGCCCTATCGTCCATCCTCCAAGAGCAGTACTTC. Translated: CASSALSSILQEQYF.

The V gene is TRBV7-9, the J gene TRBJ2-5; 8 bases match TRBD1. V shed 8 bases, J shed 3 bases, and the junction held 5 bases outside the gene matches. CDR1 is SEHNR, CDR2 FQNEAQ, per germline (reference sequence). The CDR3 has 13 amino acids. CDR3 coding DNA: TGTGCCAGCGCGGGGACAGGAAAAGAGACCCAGTACTTC. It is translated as CASAGTGKETQYF.

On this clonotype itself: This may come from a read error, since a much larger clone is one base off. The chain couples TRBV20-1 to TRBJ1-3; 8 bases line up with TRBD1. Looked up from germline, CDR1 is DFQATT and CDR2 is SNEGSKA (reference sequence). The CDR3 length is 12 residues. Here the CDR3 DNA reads TGCAGAGCCTCAGGGGGCGGAGGCACCATATATTTT. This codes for CRASGGGGTIYF.

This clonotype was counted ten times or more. The CDR3 region has the DNA TGTGCCAGTACAACAGGGAATGGCTACACCTTC. Its protein is CASTTGNGYTF. The V call is TRBV19, the J call TRBJ1-2; the D gene is possibly TRBD1 (6 bases). CDR3 size: 11 residues. Germline V gene data show CDR1 as LNHDA and CDR2 as SQIVND (reference sequence). Trimming pared 7 bases from V and 6 bases from J, leaving 9 bases between.